The 10 T cell receptor beta chains given below trace back to one sample, sequenced in a study of identical twins. TCRdb redid the calling of the 5' RACE reads with MiXCR, one entry per CDR3 protein. Of 500,000 or so distinct CDR3 sequences in the sample, approximately 14% were seen once. These data also formed part of another study, on yellow fever vaccine responses in identical twins.

The source material was CD4+ T cells sorted from blood. The receptors here all came from a woman younger than 30 in good health.

This clonotype has a handful of counts. The rearrangement links TRBV11-1 to TRBJ2-7; 15 bases map to TRBD2. The J segment lost 5 bases and the V segment lost 3 bases, leaving 2 bases of the junction unmatched. This CDR3 comprises 15 residues. Germline CDR1 is SGHAT and CDR2 is FQDESV (reference sequence). CDR3 coding DNA: TGTGCCAGCAGCTTGGGGACTAGCGGGGGGCACGAGCAGTACTTC. It encodes CASSLGTSGGHEQYF.

This clonotype has a handful of counts. A junction end diverges from the germline sequence, so it may reflect a read error. The gene calls are TRBV24-1 and TRBJ2-1; 9 positions match TRBD2. The germline V gene encodes CDR1 KGHDR and CDR2 SFDVKD. The length of the CDR3 is 15 residues. CDR3 in DNA: TGTGCCACCAGGGATGCTAGCGGGGCCTATAATGAGCAGTTCTTC. Translation gives CATRDASGAYNEQFF.

This clonotype was found once. This rearrangement joins TRBV6-2 or TRBV6-3 to TRBJ2-7; TRBD1 is a possible D gene (5 bases). The CDR3 covers 15 residues. Germline V gene data show CDR1 as MNHEY and CDR2 as SVGEGT. Trimming removed 5 bases at V and 3 bases at J, with 17 bases between. CDR3 DNA: TGTGCCAGCAGTCCCGCGGCCAGGGCTGTCTACGAGCAGTACTTC. Protein sequence: CASSPAARAVYEQYF.

The genes are TRBV20-1 and TRBJ2-7, with D possibly TRBD2 on 5 matching bases. CDR1 and CDR2 from the germline V gene are DFQATT and SNEGSKA (reference sequence). Trimming removed 2 bases from V and 3 bases from J, with 8 bases in between. The CDR3 contains 12 residues. CDR3 sequence reads: CSARREGYEQYF. DNA for the CDR3: TGCAGTGCTAGACGCGAGGGCTACGAGCAGTACTTC.

The genes are TRBV6-2 or TRBV6-3 and TRBJ2-7, with a weak D call TRBD1 (5 bases). The CDR3 contains 13 residues. V lost 2 bases, J lost 5 bases, and 10 bases lay in between. From germline, CDR1 is MNHEY and CDR2 SVGEGT. The CDR3 here is CASSYPSGNEQYF. CDR3 sequence (DNA): TGTGCCAGCAGTTACCCCTCAGGGAACGAGCAGTACTTC.

This clonotype was observed a handful of times. This sequence joins TRBV6-5 and TRBJ1-2; D is perhaps TRBD1 (5 bases). The germline gives CDR1 MNHEY, CDR2 SVGAGI. V shed 4 bases and J shed 4 bases, with 16 bases lying between them. CDR3 length equals 15 residues. This CDR3 reads CASSLRGTGGYGYTF. The CDR3 DNA reads TGTGCCAGCAGTTTACGAGGGACCGGGGGCTATGGCTACACCTTC.

This rearrangement joins TRBV7-2 to TRBJ2-2, with D unclear. Germline V gives CDR1 SGHTA, CDR2 FQGNSA. This CDR3 has 15 amino acids. V lost 2 bases to trimming and J lost 1 base, with 8 bases between them. CDR3 loop: CASSLLTKNTGELFF. The DNA of the CDR3 is TGTGCCAGCAGCTTACTGACAAAGAACACCGGGGAGCTGTTTTTT.

V gene TRBV5-6 combines with J gene TRBJ2-3, with 8 bases matching TRBD1. Trimming at V came to 4 bases and at J to 2 bases, leaving 12 bases not matched to a gene. CDR3 length equals 17 residues. Germline V gene lookup returns CDR1 SGHDT and CDR2 YYEEEE. The CDR3 DNA reads TGTGCCAGCAGCCCGTCTTGGACAGGGAGTTACACAGATACGCAGTATTTT. Its protein product is CASSPSWTGSYTDTQYF.

The chain links TRBV18 to TRBJ2-2; the D is unclear. V lost 0 bases, J lost 6 bases, and 8 bases lay in between. The CDR3 extends over 14 amino acids. From germline, CDR1 is KGHSH and CDR2 LQKENI. CDR3 DNA: TGTGCCAGCTCACCACCCAACAGCCCCGGGGAGCTGTTTTTT. The encoded protein is CASSPPNSPGELFF.

This clonotype came up a few times. This chain connects TRBV5-1 to TRBJ2-2, with D unresolved. Germline CDR1 is SGHRS and CDR2 is YFSETQ. Trimming stripped 7 bases from V and 0 bases from J, with 13 bases between. The CDR3 sequence is 15 residues long. CDR3 sequence reads: CASALLGSNTGELFF. DNA for the CDR3: TGCGCCAGCGCCTTATTGGGGTCGAACACCGGGGAGCTGTTTTTT. The full variable domain, completed using reference TRBV5-1 and TRBJ2-2, is KAGVTQTPRYLIKTRGQQVTLSCSPISGHRSVSWYQQTPGQGLQFLFEYFSETQRNKGNFPGRFSGRQFSNSRSEMNVSTLELGDSALYLCASALLGSNTGELFFGEGSRLTVL.